The 15 T cell receptor beta chains below all came from one sample that was sequenced in a study of blood T cell repertoires in COVID-19 (dated by TCRdb to 2020 to 2021). Library method: the immunoSEQ multiplex PCR assay. TCRdb retrieved this table from immuneACCESS and kept in-frame rearrangements only. Not all clones are present; in checked studies, unresolved V genes account for under half, and no reason is known for the remainder. The sample table lists tens of thousands of clones, 88% of them with a count of one. The top ten clonotypes cover approximately 6.3% of the sample. The source material was peripheral blood. These receptors came from a man aged 50-60 years with active COVID-19.

V usage is TRBV30 and J usage is TRBJ2-3; 7 nucleotides align to TRBD2. CDR3 size: 13 residues. The germline V gene encodes CDR1 GTSNPN and CDR2 SVGIG (reference sequence). V was pared by 2 bases and J by 6 bases, with 5 bases of the junction left unmatched. The CDR3 DNA reads TGTGCCTGGAGTCCCCAGGGAGGGGATACGCAGTATTTT. This encodes CAWSPQGGDTQYF.

The chain combines TRBV25-1 with TRBJ2-7; D is possibly TRBD2 (7 bases). The CDR3 is 15 residues long. Germline values: CDR1 MGHDK, CDR2 SYGVNS. Trimming removed 3 bases at V and 2 bases at J, with 14 bases between. DNA of the CDR3: TGTGCCAGCAGTGACCCGGCGGGGGCAACCTACGAGCAGTACTTC. Translation gives CASSDPAGATYEQYF.

This rearrangement joins TRBV9 to TRBJ1-4; 9 bases map to TRBD1. Trimming at V came to 3 bases and at J to 7 bases, leaving 7 bases not matched to a gene. CDR1 is SGDLS, CDR2 YYNGEE, per germline. This CDR3 is built from 15 residues. CDR3 residues: CASSAYRGQGEKLFF. DNA of the CDR3: TGTGCCAGCAGCGCCTACAGGGGGCAGGGTGAAAAACTGTTTTTT.

The rearrangement links TRBV7-2 to TRBJ2-5; 10 nucleotides line up with TRBD2. Germline-derived CDR1 and CDR2 are SGHTA and FQGNSA. After removal of 5 bases from V and 4 bases from J, the junction contained 13 bases not matched to a gene. The CDR3 runs to 17 residues. The CDR3 here is CASSPGVLAGEGETQYF. As DNA, the CDR3 is TGTGCCAGCAGCCCCGGGGTTCTAGCGGGAGAGGGAGAGACCCAGTACTTC. Together with reference TRBV7-2 and TRBJ2-5, the CDR3 gives the full variable domain: GAGVSQSPSNKVTEKGKDVELRCDPISGHTALYWYRQSLGQGLEFLIYFQGNSAPDKSGLPSDRFSAERTGGSVSTLTIQRTQQEDSAVYLCASSPGVLAGEGETQYFGPGTRLLVL.

CDR3 loop: CATAGRDNEQFF. The CDR3 DNA is TGTGCCACCGCCGGGAGAGACAATGAGCAGTTCTTC. The chain combines TRBV24-1 with TRBJ2-1; a possible D gene is TRBD2 (6 bases). The germline V gene encodes CDR1 KGHDR and CDR2 SFDVKD. V lost 9 bases and J 5 bases, leaving 10 bases between the germline ends. This CDR3 has 12 amino acids.

V is TRBV12-5 and J is TRBJ1-1; D is possibly TRBD1 (6 bases). V was clipped by 0 bases and J by 4 bases, with 33 bases between them. Germline V gene sequence: CDR1 LGHNT, CDR2 FRNRAP. This CDR3 spans 22 amino acids. The CDR3 DNA reads as TGTGCTAGTGGTTTGGTACAAAGGGGGTTAGTATTGTCCGAAAATCCCGGCACTGAAGCTTTCTTT. Protein: CASGLVQRGLVLSENPGTEAFF.

The chain joins TRBV6-1 to TRBJ1-2; 9 bases fit TRBD1. CDR3 length: 14 amino acids. Germline loops: CDR1 MNHNS, CDR2 SASEGT. Losses at the gene ends were 2 bases for V and 5 bases for J; bases not matched to a gene: 3. CDR3 bases: TGTGCCAGCAGTGAAATACAGGGGGCTTATGGCTACACCTTC. This sequence encodes CASSEIQGAYGYTF.

This chain uses TRBV28 with TRBJ1-2; D is unresolved. Trimming pared 5 bases from V and 4 bases from J, leaving 17 bases between. The CDR3 is 15 residues long. The germline V gene has CDR1 MDHEN and CDR2 SYDVKM. CDR3 in DNA: TGTGCCAGCAGTCCTCCCGGGGAGGGATTCTATGGCTACACCTTC. Translation: CASSPPGEGFYGYTF.

V gene TRBV5-6 combines with J gene TRBJ2-7; weak D call: TRBD1 (5 bases). The CDR3 runs to 13 residues. V was cut by 1 base and J by 4 bases, with 9 bases left in between. The V gene's germline CDR1 is SGHDT and CDR2 YYEEEE. In nucleotides, the CDR3 is TGTGCCAGCAGCTTGAGGGGTCTGTACGAGCAGTACTTC. Translation gives CASSLRGLYEQYF.

DNA of the CDR3: TGTGCCAGTAGCACATTTCCCACCGGGGAGCTGTTTTTT. Its translation is CASSTFPTGELFF. J is TRBJ2-2 and V is TRBV19, with D hard to call. The CDR3 has 13 residues. V lost 6 bases to trimming and J lost 4 bases, with 9 bases between them. Germline CDR1 and CDR2: LNHDA and SQIVND (reference sequence).

The chain carries TRBV2 and TRBJ2-7, with TRBD1 matching over 7 bases. J lost 2 bases, V lost 7 bases, and 2 bases had no gene match. The V gene's germline CDR1 is SNHLY and CDR2 FYNNEI. The CDR3 runs 12 residues. The CDR3 here is CASTGQAYEQYF. The CDR3 nucleotides read TGTGCCAGCACTGGACAGGCCTACGAGCAGTACTTC.

J is TRBJ1-4 and V is TRBV7-8; perhaps TRBD1 as D (6 bases). CDR3 size: 15 residues. The V and J ends lost 5 bases and 2 bases respectively, with 12 bases between them. CDR1 is SGHVS, CDR2 FQNEAQ, per germline. The CDR3 bases are TGTGCCAGCAGCCCAGCCACAGGGACTAATGAAAAACTGTTTTTT. Translated, it gives CASSPATGTNEKLFF.

This chain connects TRBV5-1 to TRBJ2-7; 11 nucleotides match TRBD1. This CDR3 has 16 residues. Germline V lookup: CDR1 SGHRS, CDR2 YFSETQ. The V gene end was trimmed by 5 bases and the J gene end by 3 bases; junction bases not matched to a gene: 10. The CDR3 loop is CASSLSLGTGGYEQYF. The CDR3, as DNA: TGCGCCAGCAGTCTAAGCCTCGGGACAGGGGGCTACGAGCAGTACTTC. The entire variable domain, with the rest obtained from reference TRBV5-1 and TRBJ2-7, is as follows: KAGVTQTPRYLIKTRGQQVTLSCSPISGHRSVSWYQQTPGQGLQFLFEYFSETQRNKGNFPGRFSGRQFSNSRSEMNVSTLELGDSALYLCASSLSLGTGGYEQYFGPGTRLTVT.

This chain joins TRBV5-1 and TRBJ1-1; TRBD1 matches 8 bases. Losses at the gene ends were 4 bases for V and 3 bases for J; bases not matched to a gene: 11. From germline, CDR1 is SGHRS and CDR2 YFSETQ. The length of the CDR3 is 16 residues. CDR3 DNA: TGCGCCAGCAGCGCGGAGGGGGGCAGGGGGCACACTGAAGCTTTCTTT. Residues: CASSAEGGRGHTEAFF.

The chain is built from TRBV10-3 and TRBJ2-7; possibly TRBD2 for D (6 bases). Trimming pared 11 bases from V and 3 bases from J, leaving 23 bases between. This CDR3 has 15 amino acids. Germline assignment: CDR1 ENHRY and CDR2 SYGVKD. Here the CDR3 reads CAADSGSRVGYEQYF. CDR3 nucleotide sequence: TGTGCCGCCGACAGCGGGTCCAGGGTGGGCTACGAGCAGTACTTC.